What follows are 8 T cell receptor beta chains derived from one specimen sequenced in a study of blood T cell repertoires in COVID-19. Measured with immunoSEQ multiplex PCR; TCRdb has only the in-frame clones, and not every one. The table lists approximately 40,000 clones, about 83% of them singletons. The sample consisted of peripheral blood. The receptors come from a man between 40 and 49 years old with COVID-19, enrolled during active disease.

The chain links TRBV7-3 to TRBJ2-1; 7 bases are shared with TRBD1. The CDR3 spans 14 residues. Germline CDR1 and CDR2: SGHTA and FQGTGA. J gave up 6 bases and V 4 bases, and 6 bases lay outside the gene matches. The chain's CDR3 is CASSYGQAPNEQFF. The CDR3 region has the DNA TGTGCCAGCAGCTACGGACAGGCGCCCAATGAGCAGTTCTTC.

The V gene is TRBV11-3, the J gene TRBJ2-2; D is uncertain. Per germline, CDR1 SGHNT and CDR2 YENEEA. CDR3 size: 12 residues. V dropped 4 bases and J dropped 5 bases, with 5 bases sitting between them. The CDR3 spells CASSSPTGELFF. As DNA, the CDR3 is TGTGCCAGCAGCTCCCCGACCGGGGAGCTGTTTTTT.

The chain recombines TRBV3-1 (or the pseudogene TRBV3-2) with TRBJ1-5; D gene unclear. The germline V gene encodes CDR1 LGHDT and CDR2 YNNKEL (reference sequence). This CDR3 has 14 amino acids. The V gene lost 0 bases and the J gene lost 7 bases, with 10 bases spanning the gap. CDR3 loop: CASSQDGGPQPQHF. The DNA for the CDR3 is TGTGCCAGCAGCCAAGACGGAGGGCCCCAGCCCCAGCATTTT.

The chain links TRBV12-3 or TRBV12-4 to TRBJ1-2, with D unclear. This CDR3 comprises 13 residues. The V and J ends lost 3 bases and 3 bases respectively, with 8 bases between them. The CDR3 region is CASSLGVYYGYTF. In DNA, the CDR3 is TGTGCCAGCAGTTTGGGCGTCTACTATGGCTACACCTTC.

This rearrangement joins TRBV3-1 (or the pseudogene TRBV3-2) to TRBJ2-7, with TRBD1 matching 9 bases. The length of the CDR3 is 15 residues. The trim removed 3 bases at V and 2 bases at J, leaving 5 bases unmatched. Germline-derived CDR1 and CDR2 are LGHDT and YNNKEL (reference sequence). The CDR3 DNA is TGTGCCAGCAGCCAGACTTGGACAGGGGCCTACGAGCAGTACTTC. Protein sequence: CASSQTWTGAYEQYF.

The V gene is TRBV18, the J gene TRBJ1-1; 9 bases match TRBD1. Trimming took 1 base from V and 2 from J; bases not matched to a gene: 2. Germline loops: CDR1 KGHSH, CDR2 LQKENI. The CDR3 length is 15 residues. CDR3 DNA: TGTGCCAGCTCACCACTGGGACAGGGTAACACTGAAGCTTTCTTT. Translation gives CASSPLGQGNTEAFF.

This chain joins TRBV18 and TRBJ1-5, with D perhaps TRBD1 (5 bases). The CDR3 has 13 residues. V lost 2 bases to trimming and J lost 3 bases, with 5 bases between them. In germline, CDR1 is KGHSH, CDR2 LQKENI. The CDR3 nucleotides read TGTGCCAGCTCACCAGGGGCCAATCAGCCCCAGCATTTT. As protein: CASSPGANQPQHF.

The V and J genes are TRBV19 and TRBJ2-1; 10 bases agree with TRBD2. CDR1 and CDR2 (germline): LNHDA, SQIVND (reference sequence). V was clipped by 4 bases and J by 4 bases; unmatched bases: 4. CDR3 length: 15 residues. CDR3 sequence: CASSKRGGFYNEQFF. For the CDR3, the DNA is TGTGCCAGTAGTAAGCGGGGGGGCTTTTACAATGAGCAGTTCTTC.